The entry below gives a single T cell receptor (beta chain) sequence along with its context. The data were taken from a study of OX40 agonist ivuxolimab in advanced cancers. Sequenced by immunoSEQ multiplex PCR; TCRdb stores in-frame clones only, minus some. The sample yields about 62,000 clones, 85% seen once. The germline V gene encodes CDR1 LGHNA and CDR2 YNFKEQ. CDR3 length equals 16 residues. Deletions cut 8 bases from V and 6 bases from J, with 26 bases between. The V gene is TRBV4-2, the J gene TRBJ2-7, with D perhaps matching TRBD1 (5 bases). The TCR originated in an adult with an advanced solid tumor such as melanoma, head and neck, liver or kidney cancer. Sequencing was performed on CD4+ or CD8+ T cells sorted from blood, taken in a trial of the OX40 agonist ivuxolimab. The CDR3 here is CASRLDGGRAVGEQYF. The CDR3 DNA follows: TGTGCCAGCCGGCTTGATGGCGGCAGGGCTGTAGGCGAGCAGTACTTC.